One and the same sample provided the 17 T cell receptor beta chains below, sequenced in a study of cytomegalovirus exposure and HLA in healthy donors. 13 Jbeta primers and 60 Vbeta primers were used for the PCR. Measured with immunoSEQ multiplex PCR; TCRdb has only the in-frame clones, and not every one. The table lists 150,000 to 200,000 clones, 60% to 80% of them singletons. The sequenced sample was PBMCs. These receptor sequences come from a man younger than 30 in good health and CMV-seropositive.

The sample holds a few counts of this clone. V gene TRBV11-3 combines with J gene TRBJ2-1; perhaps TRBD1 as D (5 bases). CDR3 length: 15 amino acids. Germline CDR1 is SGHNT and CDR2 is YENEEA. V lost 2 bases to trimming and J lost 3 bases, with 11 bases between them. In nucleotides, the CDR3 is TGTGCCAGCAGCTTACGAACAGGACGCTACAATGAGCAGTTCTTC. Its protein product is CASSLRTGRYNEQFF.

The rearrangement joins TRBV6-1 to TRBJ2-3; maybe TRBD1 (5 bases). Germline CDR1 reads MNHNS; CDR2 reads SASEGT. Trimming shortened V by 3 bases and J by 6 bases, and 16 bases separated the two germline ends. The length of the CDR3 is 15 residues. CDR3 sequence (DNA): TGTGCCAGCAGTGAGGGGCAGCGCTTCCTCGATACGCAGTATTTT. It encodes CASSEGQRFLDTQYF.

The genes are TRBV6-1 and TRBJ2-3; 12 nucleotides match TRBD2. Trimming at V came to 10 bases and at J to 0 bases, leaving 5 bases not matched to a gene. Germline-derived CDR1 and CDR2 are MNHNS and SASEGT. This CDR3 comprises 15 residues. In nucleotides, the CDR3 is TGTGCCACCGATGGACTAGCGGGAAGCACAGATACGCAGTATTTT. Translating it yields CATDGLAGSTDTQYF.

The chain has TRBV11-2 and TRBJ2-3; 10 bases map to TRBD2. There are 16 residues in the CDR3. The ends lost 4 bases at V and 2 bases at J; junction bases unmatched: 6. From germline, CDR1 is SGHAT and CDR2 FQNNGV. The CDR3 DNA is TGTGCCAGCAGCTCGCTAGCGGGAGTTAACACAGATACGCAGTATTTT. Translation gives CASSSLAGVNTDTQYF.

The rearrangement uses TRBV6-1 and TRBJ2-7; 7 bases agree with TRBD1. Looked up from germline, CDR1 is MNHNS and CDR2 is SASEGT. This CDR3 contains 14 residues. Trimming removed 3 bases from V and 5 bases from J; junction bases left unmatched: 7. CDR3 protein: CASSEVQGNHEQYF. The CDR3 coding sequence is TGTGCCAGCAGTGAGGTACAGGGGAACCACGAGCAGTACTTC.

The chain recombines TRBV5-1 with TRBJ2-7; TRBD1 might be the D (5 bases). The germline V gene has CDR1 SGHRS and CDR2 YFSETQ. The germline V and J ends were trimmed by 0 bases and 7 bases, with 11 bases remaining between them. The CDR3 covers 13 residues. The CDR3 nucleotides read TGCGCCAGCAGCTTGGTGGGGCCTCAGGAGCAGTACTTC. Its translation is CASSLVGPQEQYF.

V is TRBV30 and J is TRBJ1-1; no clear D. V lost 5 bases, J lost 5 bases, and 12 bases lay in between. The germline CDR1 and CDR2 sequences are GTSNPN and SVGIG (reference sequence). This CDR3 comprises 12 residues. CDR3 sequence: CAWQGLRTEAFF. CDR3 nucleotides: TGTGCCTGGCAAGGACTTAGGACTGAAGCTTTCTTT.

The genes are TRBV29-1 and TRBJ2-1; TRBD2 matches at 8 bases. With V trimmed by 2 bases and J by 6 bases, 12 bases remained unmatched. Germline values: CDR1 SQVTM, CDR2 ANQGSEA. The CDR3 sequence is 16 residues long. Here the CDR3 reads CSVESRREVPSNEQFF. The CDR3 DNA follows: TGCAGCGTTGAAAGTCGGCGGGAGGTTCCTTCCAATGAGCAGTTCTTC.

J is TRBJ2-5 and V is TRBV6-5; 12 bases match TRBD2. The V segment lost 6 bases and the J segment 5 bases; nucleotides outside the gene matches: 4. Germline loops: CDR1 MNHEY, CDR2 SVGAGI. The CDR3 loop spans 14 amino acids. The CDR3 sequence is CASRGLAGAETQYF. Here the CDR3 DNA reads TGTGCCAGCAGGGGACTAGCGGGCGCGGAGACCCAGTACTTC.

Here the CDR3 reads CASSLRTGEETQYF. For the CDR3, the DNA is TGTGCCAGCTCACTTCGGACAGGGGAAGAGACCCAGTACTTC. The rearrangement links TRBV18 to TRBJ2-5, with 9 nucleotides matching TRBD1. CDR1 and CDR2 (germline): KGHSH, LQKENI. This CDR3 comprises 14 residues. Germline trimming cut 4 bases from V and 3 bases from J; bases unmatched to any gene: 3.

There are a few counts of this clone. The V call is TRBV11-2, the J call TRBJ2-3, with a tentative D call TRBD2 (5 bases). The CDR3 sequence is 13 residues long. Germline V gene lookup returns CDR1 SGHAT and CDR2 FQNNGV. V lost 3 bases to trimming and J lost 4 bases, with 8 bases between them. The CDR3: CASSFERADTQYF. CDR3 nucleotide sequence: TGTGCCAGCAGCTTTGAGAGGGCAGATACGCAGTATTTT.

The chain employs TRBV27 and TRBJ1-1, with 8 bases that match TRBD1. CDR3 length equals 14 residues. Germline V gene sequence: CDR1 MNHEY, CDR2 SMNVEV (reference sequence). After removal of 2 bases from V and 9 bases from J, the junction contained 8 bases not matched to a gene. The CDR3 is CASSLPDSRGQAFF. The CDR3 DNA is TGTGCCAGCAGTTTACCGGATTCCAGGGGGCAAGCTTTCTTT.

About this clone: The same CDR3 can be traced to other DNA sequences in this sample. The CDR3: CASSLGLADYEQYF. As DNA, the CDR3 is TGTGCCAGCAGCCTGGGACTAGCGGACTACGAGCAGTACTTC. V usage is TRBV7-9 and J usage is TRBJ2-7; 11 nucleotides line up with TRBD2. The CDR3 is 14 amino acids. CDR1 and CDR2 (germline): SEHNR, FQNEAQ (reference sequence). V shed 5 bases, J shed 3 bases, and the junction held 3 bases outside the gene matches.

The DNA of the CDR3 is TGTGCCAGCAGCTTAGATGGGACAGTGGGGGCTGAAGCTTTCTTT. It codes for CASSLDGTVGAEAFF. The J gene is TRBJ1-1, the V gene TRBV11-2; 7 nucleotides agree with TRBD1. Germline trimming cut 0 bases from V and 6 bases from J; bases unmatched to any gene: 7. Germline V lookup: CDR1 SGHAT, CDR2 FQNNGV. This CDR3 is 15 amino acids long.

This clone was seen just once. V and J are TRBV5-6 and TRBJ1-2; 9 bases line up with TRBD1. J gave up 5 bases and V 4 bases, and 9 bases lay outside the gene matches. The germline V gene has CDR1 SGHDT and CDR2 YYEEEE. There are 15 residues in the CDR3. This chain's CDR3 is CASSPGTGRSYGYTF. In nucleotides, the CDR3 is TGTGCCAGCAGCCCGGGGACAGGGCGATCATATGGCTACACCTTC.

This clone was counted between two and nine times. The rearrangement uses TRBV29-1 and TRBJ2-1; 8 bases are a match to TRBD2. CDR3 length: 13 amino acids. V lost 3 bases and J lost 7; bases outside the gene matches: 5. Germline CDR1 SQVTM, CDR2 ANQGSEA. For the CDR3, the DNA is TGCAGCGTTGAGCGGGGACTAGGTAATGAGCAGTTCTTC. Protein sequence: CSVERGLGNEQFF.

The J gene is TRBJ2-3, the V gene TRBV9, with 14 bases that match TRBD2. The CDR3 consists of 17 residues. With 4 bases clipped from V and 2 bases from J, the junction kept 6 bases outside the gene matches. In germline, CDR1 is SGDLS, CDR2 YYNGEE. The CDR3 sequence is CASSRRLAGGATDTQYF. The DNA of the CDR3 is TGTGCCAGCAGCAGGCGACTAGCGGGAGGGGCCACAGATACGCAGTATTTT.